This passage covers 30 T cell receptor beta chains from one sample sequenced in a study of patients and donors after allogeneic stem cell transplantation. TCRdb reprocessed the RT-PCR reads via MiXCR and lists one record per CDR3 protein. The repertoire holds over 200,000 distinct CDR3 sequences, with about 37% as singletons. The material sequenced was blood, either unsorted or a sorted T cell fraction (not recorded which). The source of these receptors is a human donor who was either an allogeneic HSCT recipient or a stem cell or donor lymphocyte infusion donor (not recorded which). It is not recorded whose cells these are; they may come from a transplant donor.

This rearrangement joins TRBV5-1 to TRBJ1-2, with 8 bases fitting TRBD1. Germline loops: CDR1 SGHRS, CDR2 YFSETQ. Losses at the gene ends were 4 bases for V and 3 bases for J; bases not matched to a gene: 5. The CDR3 has 14 residues. This chain's CDR3 is CASSTLTGDYGYTF. CDR3 sequence (DNA): TGCGCCAGCAGCACCCTGACAGGGGACTATGGCTACACCTTC.

The J gene is TRBJ2-1, the V gene TRBV4-1; 8 bases are shared with TRBD2. Per the germline V gene, CDR1 is MGHRA and CDR2 is YSYEKL. V shed 0 bases, J shed 7 bases, and the junction held 5 bases outside the gene matches. The CDR3 loop spans 15 amino acids. DNA for the CDR3: TGCGCCAGCAGCCAAGAGGTACTAGCGGTTAATGAGCAGTTCTTC. Translating it yields CASSQEVLAVNEQFF.

The chain uses TRBV7-6 and TRBJ2-7; D is unresolved. The CDR3 extends over 14 amino acids. Germline CDR1 SGHVS, CDR2 FNYEAQ. Trimming took off 1 base at V and 3 bases at J, with 10 bases between the two ends. For the CDR3, the DNA is TGTGCCAGCAGCTTAGAAGACGGCTACTACGAGCAGTACTTC. Protein product: CASSLEDGYYEQYF.

The CDR3 DNA sequence: TGTGCCAGCAGCCATGACAATGAGCAGTTCTTC. Amino acids: CASSHDNEQFF. The chain links TRBV4-2 to TRBJ2-1, with no clear D. This CDR3 spans 11 amino acids. The germline CDR1 and CDR2 sequences are LGHNA and YNFKEQ. Trimming removed 3 bases at V and 5 bases at J, with 2 bases between.

The chain carries TRBV11-2 and TRBJ1-6; D remains unclear. CDR1 SGHAT and CDR2 FQNNGV come from the germline V gene. The CDR3 sequence is 14 residues long. V gave up 0 bases and J gave up 7 bases, with 7 bases separating them. The CDR3 region is CASSLDFANSPLHF. The CDR3 DNA reads as TGTGCCAGCAGCTTAGATTTCGCAAATTCACCCCTCCACTTT.

This sequence joins TRBV20-1 and TRBJ1-1, with TRBD1 as a possible D gene (5 bases). The CDR3 covers 15 residues. V was clipped by 4 bases and J by 0 bases, with 15 bases between them. Germline V gives CDR1 DFQATT, CDR2 SNEGSKA (reference sequence). The CDR3 DNA follows: TGCAGTGCTATCCAAGAGGGGAATTTGAACACTGAAGCTTTCTTT. Translating gives CSAIQEGNLNTEAFF.

V and J are TRBV29-1 and TRBJ1-6; 8 bases are a match to TRBD1. CDR1 is SQVTM and CDR2 is ANQGSEA in the germline V gene. The trim removed 5 bases at V and 6 bases at J, leaving 3 bases unmatched. The CDR3 consists of 13 residues. The CDR3 DNA reads as TGCAGCGTTTCAGGGGGCGGTAATTCACCCCTCCACTTT. This codes for CSVSGGGNSPLHF.

This chain links TRBV20-1 with TRBJ1-1, with 9 bases matching TRBD1. Germline CDR1 DFQATT, CDR2 SNEGSKA (reference sequence). Unmatched junction bases numbered 5, after V lost 4 bases and J lost 2 bases. The CDR3 consists of 14 residues. The CDR3 protein is CSAIPGQGNTEAFF. CDR3 DNA: TGCAGTGCTATTCCGGGACAGGGAAACACTGAAGCTTTCTTT.

This chain connects TRBV9 to TRBJ1-2; D might be TRBD1 (6 bases). The CDR3 is 15 amino acids. V was clipped by 1 base and J by 10 bases, with 20 bases between them. Germline CDR1 is SGDLS and CDR2 is YYNGEE. The CDR3 here is CASSVRTGTRGDYTF. CDR3 nucleotides: TGTGCCAGCAGCGTACGGACCGGGACAAGGGGCGACTACACCTTC.

This rearrangement joins TRBV20-1 to TRBJ1-2, with 7 positions matching TRBD1. Losses at the gene ends were 1 base for V and 5 bases for J; bases not matched to a gene: 4. The germline V gene encodes CDR1 DFQATT and CDR2 SNEGSKA (reference sequence). The CDR3 covers 13 residues. This chain's CDR3 is CSARGQGSYGYTF. The CDR3 nucleotides are TGCAGTGCTAGAGGACAGGGAAGTTATGGCTACACCTTC.

The chain is built from TRBV15 and TRBJ1-6, with D perhaps matching TRBD1 (5 bases). Germline V lookup: CDR1 LNHNV, CDR2 YYDKDF (reference sequence). This CDR3 comprises 14 residues. V was cut by 2 bases and J by 10 bases, with 12 bases left in between. The CDR3 protein is CATSRSGGGSPLHF. The CDR3 DNA reads TGTGCCACCAGCAGATCAGGTGGGGGATCACCCCTCCACTTT. The full variable domain, rest sourced from reference TRBV15 and TRBJ1-6, is DAMVIQNPRYQVTQFGKPVTLSCSQTLNHNVMYWYQQKSSQAPKLLFHYYDKDFNNEADTPDNFQSRRPNTSFCFLDIRSPGLGDTAMYLCATSRSGGGSPLHFGNGTRLTVT.

The chain carries TRBV28 and TRBJ1-1; 7 positions agree with TRBD1. The CDR3 is 15 amino acids. Germline values: CDR1 MDHEN, CDR2 SYDVKM. Unmatched junction bases numbered 8, after V lost 6 bases and J lost 1 base. The CDR3 sequence is CASRPDWDRNTEAFF. CDR3 coding DNA: TGTGCCAGCAGACCGGATTGGGACAGGAACACTGAAGCTTTCTTT.

Notes on this clonotype: A much larger clone sits a single nucleotide away, making a read error possible. V and J are TRBV12-3 or TRBV12-4 and TRBJ1-3; no definite D call. V gave up 3 bases and J gave up 0 bases, with 3 bases separating them. The CDR3 length is 13 residues. CDR3 coding DNA: TGTGCCAGCAGTTTCCACTCTGGAAACACCATATATTTT. Translating it yields CASSFHSGNTIYF.

The gene calls are TRBV5-1 and TRBJ1-6; no firm D call. V lost 0 bases, J lost 11 bases, and 9 bases lay in between. Germline V gene sequence: CDR1 SGHRS, CDR2 YFSETQ. CDR3 length: 13 residues. CDR3 sequence (DNA): TGCGCCAGCAGCTTGGCCGACGGAGCACCCCTCCACTTT. This codes for CASSLADGAPLHF.

This clonotype was detected once. The gene calls are TRBV18 and TRBJ2-7; D may match TRBD1 or TRBD2 (5 bases each). Trimming took 3 bases from V and 7 from J, leaving 16 bases between them. Germline CDR1 reads KGHSH; CDR2 reads LQKENI. This CDR3 has 14 amino acids. The CDR3 spells CASSPARDRLEQYF. CDR3 nucleotide sequence: TGTGCCAGCTCACCCGCCCGGGACCGACTTGAGCAGTACTTC.

On this clonotype: Sequence at one end of the junction differs from germline and may be a read error. The CDR3 bases are TGTGCCAGCAGCTTCCCCGTTGGGACGCGATCCTTC. This encodes CASSFPVGTRSF. The rearrangement uses TRBV7-9 and TRBJ2-7; D tentatively reads TRBD1 or TRBD2 (5 bases each). Looked up from germline, CDR1 is SEHNR and CDR2 is FQNEAQ (reference sequence). The length of the CDR3 is 12 residues.

This clonotype has a count of ten or more. V usage is TRBV20-1 and J usage is TRBJ1-5; 7 bases line up with TRBD1. With V trimmed by 1 base and J by 0 bases, 6 bases remained unmatched. Per germline, CDR1 DFQATT and CDR2 SNEGSKA (reference sequence). The CDR3 consists of 16 residues. CDR3 residues: CSARVPGGYSNQPQHF. CDR3 DNA sequence: TGCAGTGCTAGAGTTCCAGGGGGTTATAGCAATCAGCCCCAGCATTTT.

Only a few counts were recorded for this clonotype. The chain couples TRBV29-1 to TRBJ2-5, with D possibly being TRBD1 or TRBD2 (5 bases each). V was pared by 8 bases and J by 1 base, with 14 bases between. Per the germline V gene, CDR1 is SQVTM and CDR2 is ANQGSEA. The CDR3 covers 13 residues. The CDR3 is CSHGTSAQETQYF. The CDR3 nucleotides read TGCAGCCACGGGACGAGCGCCCAAGAGACCCAGTACTTC.

In nucleotides, the CDR3 is TGTGCCAGCAGTTTGGGAGGGTACACCGGGGAGCTGTTTTTT. Its protein product is CASSLGGYTGELFF. V and J are TRBV12-3 or TRBV12-4 and TRBJ2-2; TRBD2 matches 7 bases. Trimming removed 3 bases from V and 3 bases from J; junction bases left unmatched: 1. The CDR3 runs to 14 residues.

In this sample, this clonotype turned up a few times. CDR3 DNA: TGTGCCAGCAGCCAACTGACAGGGTTCTATGGCTACACCTTC. Translation: CASSQLTGFYGYTF. V and J are TRBV7-2 and TRBJ1-2; 7 nucleotides line up with TRBD1. The CDR3 is 14 residues long. The germline V gene has CDR1 SGHTA and CDR2 FQGNSA. With 5 bases clipped from V and 4 bases from J, the junction kept 7 bases outside the gene matches.

This clonotype was seen only a few times. The CDR3 loop reads CASSETLSSGNTIYF. CDR3 sequence (DNA): TGTGCCAGCAGTGAAACCCTGAGCTCTGGAAACACCATATATTTT. V is TRBV6-1 and J is TRBJ1-3, with D unclear. The V gene lost 2 bases and the J gene lost 0 bases, with 8 bases spanning the gap. Looked up from germline, CDR1 is MNHNS and CDR2 is SASEGT. CDR3 length: 15 amino acids.

This clonotype was seen a single time. This sequence joins TRBV12-3 or TRBV12-4 and TRBJ1-2, with D hard to call. CDR3 length: 14 amino acids. V shed 1 base and J shed 5 bases, with 11 bases lying between them. The DNA for the CDR3 is TGTGCCAGCAGTTTAGGCAGCCGGTGGTATGGCTACACCTTC. It translates to CASSLGSRWYGYTF.

The chain uses TRBV6-6 and TRBJ1-5; D is ambiguous. V was trimmed by 6 bases and J by 0 bases, leaving 12 bases between them. The CDR3 runs to 15 residues. Germline-derived CDR1 and CDR2 are MNHNY and SVGAGI (reference sequence). CDR3 sequence reads: CASRVGRYSNQPQHF. The CDR3 nucleotides read TGTGCCAGCAGAGTAGGACGGTATAGCAATCAGCCCCAGCATTTT.

This clonotype showed up just a few times. The chain is built from TRBV12-3 or TRBV12-4 and TRBJ1-4; 8 positions agree with TRBD1. The CDR3 contains 15 residues. The J segment lost 3 bases and the V segment lost 6 bases, leaving 6 bases of the junction unmatched. The CDR3 here is CASSRDRGANEKLFF. In DNA form, the CDR3 reads TGTGCCAGCAGCCGCGACAGGGGAGCTAATGAAAAACTGTTTTTT.

This clonotype appeared a few times. The genes are TRBV9 and TRBJ2-2; possible D gene TRBD1, 6 bases. CDR1 and CDR2 (germline): SGDLS, YYNGEE. Trimming took off 4 bases at V and 2 bases at J, with 15 bases between the two ends. The CDR3 totals 16 residues. CDR3 sequence (DNA): TGTGCCAGCAGCCTCCGAGGACAGAAAAACACCGGGGAGCTGTTTTTT. It encodes CASSLRGQKNTGELFF.

The gene calls are TRBV5-6 and TRBJ1-1, with unresolved D. The CDR3 runs 15 residues. Trimming took off 0 bases at V and 2 bases at J, with 11 bases between the two ends. Germline V gives CDR1 SGHDT, CDR2 YYEEEE. CDR3 coding DNA: TGTGCCAGCAGCTTGGCCTTCCGGAAAAACACTGAAGCTTTCTTT. It yields the protein CASSLAFRKNTEAFF.

This clonotype has at least ten counts. This chain links TRBV10-3 with TRBJ1-1; tentative D call: TRBD1 (6 bases). CDR3 length equals 15 residues. The ends were cut back, 1 base at V and 5 bases at J, with 14 bases in the middle. Germline assignment: CDR1 ENHRY and CDR2 SYGVKD. CDR3 bases: TGTGCCATCAGTGAGTGGAGACAGGAGGGGACTGAAGCTTTCTTT. This translates into CAISEWRQEGTEAFF.

This clonotype occurred a few times. The chain links TRBV20-1 to TRBJ1-2; 10 nucleotides align to TRBD1. The CDR3 loop spans 17 amino acids. Germline values: CDR1 DFQATT, CDR2 SNEGSKA (reference sequence). The trim removed 4 bases at V and 2 bases at J, leaving 13 bases unmatched. CDR3: CSATGPRQGAINYGYTF. The CDR3 DNA sequence: TGCAGTGCTACCGGGCCCAGACAGGGGGCAATAAACTATGGCTACACCTTC.

The J gene is TRBJ1-1, the V gene TRBV5-1, with 7 bases aligning to TRBD1. Germline values: CDR1 SGHRS, CDR2 YFSETQ. Trimming cost V 6 bases and J 5 bases; bases outside gene matches: 7. The CDR3 is 13 residues long. As DNA, the CDR3 is TGCGCCAGCATATTGGAGGGGGCGACTGAAGCTTTCTTT. Its translation is CASILEGATEAFF.

This clonotype was seen a few times. The rearrangement uses TRBV5-1 and TRBJ1-3; D is uncertain. Trimming stripped 5 bases from V and 0 bases from J, with 15 bases between. Germline V gives CDR1 SGHRS, CDR2 YFSETQ. This CDR3 is built from 16 residues. The CDR3: CASSSGPSYSGNTIYF. The DNA of the CDR3 is TGCGCCAGCAGTTCCGGACCGTCCTACTCTGGAAACACCATATATTTT.